Here is one TCR beta chain with its context. This sample is part of a study of shared clonotypes between healthy human individuals. Deep was the level used in running the assay. Repertoires were generated with immunoSEQ multiplex PCR, while TCRdb's copy carries only in-frame clones and drops some. The data contain about half a million clones, 81% of them singletons. The CDR3 contains 17 residues. V trimming: 0 bases; J trimming: 1 base; junction bases outside the gene matches: 6. CDR1 and CDR2 (germline): ENHRY, SYGVKD. The chain has TRBV10-3 and TRBJ1-5; 7 bases line up with TRBD1. The source is a woman in her 40s in good health. Some clones in this sample may be carry-over from other donors' samples. The sequenced material came from PBMCs. CDR3 nucleotide sequence: TGTGCCATCAGTGAGTCGAAGGGGGCCCAAAGCAATCAGCCCCAGCATTTT. It codes for CAISESKGAQSNQPQHF.